The clone carrying this T cell receptor (beta chain) was counted a few times. Its antigen is currently unknown. The sample belongs to a study of T cells after yellow fever vaccination. Whole-study results and caveats: Relatively few clonotypes were ones that appeared in both CD4 and CD8 compartments. It was the secondary response that reached its peak faster, day 5 versus 15, but it was weaker. Most primary-vaccination clones recurred post-booster (more than 95% CD4, roughly 90% CD8).

The V end lost 5 bases, the J end lost 3 bases, and 12 bases lay between the germline ends. The length of the CDR3 is 14 residues. Germline lookup yields CDR1 SGHNT and CDR2 YENEEA. A universal primer site and UMIs were added as TCR cDNA was made by 5'RACE template switching. TCRdb recomputed calls from the 5' RACE reads with MiXCR, one row per CDR3 protein. The sample records some 400,000 distinct CDR3 sequences, about 19% being singletons. The chain links TRBV11-3 to TRBJ2-3, with D perhaps being TRBD1 or TRBD2 (7 bases each). The clonotype was recovered from a man aged 18 to 30 who received the YFV17D yellow fever vaccine. Sequenced here: PBMCs, sampled before the yellow fever booster vaccination. The CDR3 sequence is CASSQGGLTDTQYF. As DNA, the CDR3 is TGTGCCAGCAGCCAGGGGGGGCTGACAGATACGCAGTATTTT.